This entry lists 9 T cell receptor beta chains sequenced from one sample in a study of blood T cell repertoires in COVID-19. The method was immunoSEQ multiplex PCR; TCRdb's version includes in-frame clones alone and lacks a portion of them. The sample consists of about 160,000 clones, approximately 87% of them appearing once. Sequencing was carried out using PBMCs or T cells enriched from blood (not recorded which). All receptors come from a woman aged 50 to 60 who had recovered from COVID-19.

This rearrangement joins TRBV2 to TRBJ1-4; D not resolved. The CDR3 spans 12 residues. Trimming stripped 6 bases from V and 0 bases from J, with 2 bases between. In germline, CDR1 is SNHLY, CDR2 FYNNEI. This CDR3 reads CASSSTNEKLFF. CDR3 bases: TGTGCCAGCAGCTCAACTAATGAAAAACTGTTTTTT.

DNA of the CDR3: TGTGCCAGCACCCAGGGAGGTGAAGCTTTCTTT. Residues: CASTQGGEAFF. The chain joins TRBV12-3 or TRBV12-4 to TRBJ1-1; D might be TRBD1 (5 bases). The length of the CDR3 is 11 residues. The V end was cut by 7 bases, the J end by 7 bases, with 10 bases between.

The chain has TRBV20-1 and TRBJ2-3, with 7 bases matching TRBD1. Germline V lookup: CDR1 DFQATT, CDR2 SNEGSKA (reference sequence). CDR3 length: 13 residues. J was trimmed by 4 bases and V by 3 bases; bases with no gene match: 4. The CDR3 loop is CSASWQGADTQYF. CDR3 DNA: TGCAGTGCTAGTTGGCAGGGGGCAGATACGCAGTATTTT.

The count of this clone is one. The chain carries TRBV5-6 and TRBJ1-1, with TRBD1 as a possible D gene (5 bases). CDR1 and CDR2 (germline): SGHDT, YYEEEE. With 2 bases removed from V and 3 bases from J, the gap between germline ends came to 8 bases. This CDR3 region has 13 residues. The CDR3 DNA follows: TGTGCCAGCAGCTTCGCAGGGCACACTGAAGCTTTCTTT. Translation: CASSFAGHTEAFF.

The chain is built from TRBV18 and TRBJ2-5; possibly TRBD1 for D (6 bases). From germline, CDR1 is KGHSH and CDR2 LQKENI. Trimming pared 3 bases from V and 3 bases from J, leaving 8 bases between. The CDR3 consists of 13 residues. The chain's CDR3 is CASSPRTEETQYF. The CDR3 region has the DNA TGTGCCAGCTCACCCCGGACAGAAGAGACCCAGTACTTC.

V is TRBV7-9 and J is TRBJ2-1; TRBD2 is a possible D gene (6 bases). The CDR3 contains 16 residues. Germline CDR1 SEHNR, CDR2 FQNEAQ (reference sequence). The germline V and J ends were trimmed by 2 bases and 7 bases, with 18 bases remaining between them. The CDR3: CASSLTAGRPGNEQFF. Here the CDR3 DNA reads TGTGCCAGCAGCTTAACGGCGGGGAGGCCGGGAAATGAGCAGTTCTTC. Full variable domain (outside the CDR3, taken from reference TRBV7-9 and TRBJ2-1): DTGVSQNPRHKITKRGQNVTFRCDPISEHNRLYWYRQTLGQGPEFLTYFQNEAQLEKSRLLSDRFSAERPKGSFSTLEIQRTEQGDSAMYLCASSLTAGRPGNEQFFGPGTRLTVL.

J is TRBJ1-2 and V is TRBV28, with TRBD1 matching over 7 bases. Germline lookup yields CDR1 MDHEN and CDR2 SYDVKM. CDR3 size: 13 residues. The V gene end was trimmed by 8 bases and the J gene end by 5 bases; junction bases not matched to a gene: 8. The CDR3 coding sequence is TGTGCCAGCGCAGACAGGGATCCTTATGGCTACACCTTC. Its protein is CASADRDPYGYTF.

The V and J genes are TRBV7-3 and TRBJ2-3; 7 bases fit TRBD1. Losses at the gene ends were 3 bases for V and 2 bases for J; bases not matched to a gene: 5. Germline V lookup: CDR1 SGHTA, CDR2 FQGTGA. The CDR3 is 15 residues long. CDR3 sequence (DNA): TGTGCCAGCAGCTTGGGGACAGTGATCACAGATACGCAGTATTTT. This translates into CASSLGTVITDTQYF.

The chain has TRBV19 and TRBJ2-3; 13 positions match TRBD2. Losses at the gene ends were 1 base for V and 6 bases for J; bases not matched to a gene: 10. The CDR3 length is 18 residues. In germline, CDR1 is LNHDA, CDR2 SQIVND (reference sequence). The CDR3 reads CASSIVPRTSGSVDTQYF. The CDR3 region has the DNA TGTGCCAGTAGTATAGTTCCCCGGACTAGCGGGAGTGTCGATACGCAGTATTTT.